This TCR beta chain originates from a study of blood T cells in healthy people across ages. Notes on the study in general: Observed TCR beta diversity per million T cells went down as age went up. This fall followed a roughly linear course with age.

The sample holds a few counts of this clonotype. What it binds is not known. The second PCR ran about 6 to 11 cycles with a sample-barcoded 5' primer and J-beta primers. Using its own MiXCR run on the 5' RACE reads, TCRdb lists one record per CDR3 protein. Seen here are hundreds of thousands of distinct CDR3 sequences, around 24% observed once, and the top ten hold around 10%. This sample was shared with a second study, whose subject was T cells of mothers and their children. That study adds: The cDNA synthesis received all extracted RNA, at about 1.6 ug per 15 ul. Using the M1S primer, the second PCR added sample barcodes along with 2-4 random nucleotides. Maternal samples each gave over 8 million TCR beta CDR3 reads, and child samples roughly 3.3 million each.

Source material: blood. This TCR was recovered from a boy aged 10-17 years in good health.

The CDR3 DNA is TGTGCCAGCAGTTACTCTCAGGGACTAGCCAAAAACATTCAGTACTTC. Amino acids: CASSYSQGLAKNIQYF. The V and J genes are TRBV6-5 and TRBJ2-4; tentative D call: TRBD2 (6 bases). This CDR3 contains 16 residues. Trimming removed 0 bases from V and 0 bases from J, with 9 bases in between. Germline CDR1 reads MNHEY; CDR2 reads SVGAGI.